This is a list of T cell receptor beta chains from one sample in a study of shared clonotypes between healthy human individuals. Measured with immunoSEQ multiplex PCR; TCRdb has only the in-frame clones, and not every one. The sample yields about 2.4 million clones, more than 85% seen once. Sequenced material: naive CD4+ T cells from PBMCs. The receptors were sampled from a man aged 18-30 years in good health. Some clones in this sample may be carry-over from other donors' samples. The CDR3 runs from the conserved cysteine through the conserved F or W. A D gene is named only where the DNA matches it firmly. A row's size may be missing; if present it is once, few, many or a size class.

d_gene,v_gene,abundance,j_gene,CDR3nt,CDR3aa
.,TRBV5-1,.,TRBJ2-5,TGCGCCAGCAGCCTTGGAGAAGAGACCCAGTACTTC,CASSLGEETQYF
.,TRBV28,.,TRBJ2-5,TGTGCCAGCAGACCCTCCCCCGGGGCCCAAGAGACCCAGTACTTC,CASRPSPGAQETQYF
.,TRBV6-5,.,TRBJ2-7,TGTGCCAGCACGCGAGGGAGCTCCTACGAGCAGTACTTC,CASTRGSSYEQYF
.,TRBV5-4,.,TRBJ1-4,TGTGCCAGCAGCCCCCTCCCAGGGGACGCAACTAATGAAAAACTGTTTTTT,CASSPLPGDATNEKLFF
TRBD2,TRBV28,once,TRBJ2-1,TGTGCCAGCAGGGGGATACCTAGCGGGGACTCCTACAATGAGCAGTTCTTC,CASRGIPSGDSYNEQFF
TRBD1,TRBV4-1,.,TRBJ1-2,TGCGCCAGCAGCCACTACCGGGACAGGGCTGGCTACACCTTC,CASSHYRDRAGYTF
.,TRBV27,.,TRBJ1-5,TGTGCCAGCAGTTTTTTTCAGCCCCAGCATTTT,CASSFFQPQHF
.,TRBV14,.,TRBJ2-7,TGTGCCAGCAGCGCGAGTACGATCGTCCTCCCCCAGTACTTC,CASSASTIVLPQYF
.,TRBV28,.,TRBJ1-2,TGTGCCAGCACCGGGGGGGGGCCAATCGGCTACACCTTC,CASTGGGPIGYTF
.,TRBV5-1,.,TRBJ2-3,TGCGCCAGCAGCACCATCCCGACAGATACGCAGTATTTT,CASSTIPTDTQYF
.,TRBV7-9,once,TRBJ1-4,TGTGCCAGCAGCTCTAGAGACGCTGAAAAACTGTTTTTT,CASSSRDAEKLFF
.,TRBV10-3,.,TRBJ2-3,TGTGCCACCGGGTCTTCCAGGGGGGGCACAGATACGCAGTATTTT,CATGSSRGGTDTQYF
.,TRBV7-2,.,TRBJ2-7,TGTGCCAGCAGCTTAACAGACGCCTACGAGCAGTACTTC,CASSLTDAYEQYF
.,TRBV5-1,.,TRBJ2-1,TGCGCCAGCAGTCCCGGTCGTCGGGGTTTGTTCAATGAGCAGTTCTTC,CASSPGRRGLFNEQFF
.,TRBV27,.,TRBJ2-2,TGTGCCAGCAGTCCTCAACACTACACCGGGGAGCTGTTTTTT,CASSPQHYTGELFF
TRBD1,TRBV19,.,TRBJ2-1,TGTGCCAGTAGTATGACAGGGGTACTCTACAATGAGCAGTTCTTC,CASSMTGVLYNEQFF
.,TRBV7-9,.,TRBJ2-1,TGTGCCAGCAGCTCCTGGGACTCGTCGAGTGAGCAGTTCTTC,CASSSWDSSSEQFF
TRBD2,TRBV5-4,once,TRBJ2-5,TGTGCCAGCAGCTGGGGGGGACTGAAAAGCCAAGAGACCCAGTACTTC,CASSWGGLKSQETQYF
.,TRBV7-2,.,TRBJ2-1,TGTGCCAGCAGCTTAACGTACGAGGAGGGGGCCTCCTACAATGAGCAGTTCTTC,CASSLTYEEGASYNEQFF
.,TRBV28,.,TRBJ2-7,TGTGCCAGCAGTTTAATGACACCCTACGAGCAGTACTTC,CASSLMTPYEQYF
TRBD1,TRBV28,.,TRBJ1-2,TGTGCCAGCAGTTTATTTGCAGGGGGTAGCGGCTACACCTTC,CASSLFAGGSGYTF
.,TRBV7-2,once,TRBJ1-1,TGTGCCAGCAGCTTAGCGCTAAGTAAGAACACTGAAGCTTTCTTT,CASSLALSKNTEAFF
TRBD2,TRBV27,.,TRBJ2-1,TGTGCCAGCAGTTTGAGGCTAGCGGAGAACTCCTACAATGAGCAGTTCTTC,CASSLRLAENSYNEQFF
TRBD1,TRBV6-9,.,TRBJ2-7,TGTGCCACCTCAACTGGGACAGGGGGCGACGGGGGGATCTACGAGCAGTACTTC,CATSTGTGGDGGIYEQYF
.,TRBV4-1,.,TRBJ2-1,TGCGCCAGCAGCCAAGATCTCGGGTTGGGTGGGAGTTCCTACAATGAGCAGTTCTTC,CASSQDLGLGGSSYNEQFF
TRBD1,TRBV28,.,TRBJ1-2,TGTGCCAGCAGTTCTCCGGGACAGGGGGACTATGGCTACACCTTC,CASSSPGQGDYGYTF
.,TRBV5-1,.,TRBJ1-1,TGCGCCAGCGCTACACTCACCCCCAGGGACGTAGCTTTCTTT,CASATLTPRDVAFF
.,TRBV25-1,.,TRBJ2-1,TGTGCCAGCACCCCTCGGGGAGGATTTACCGATGAGCAGTTCTTC,CASTPRGGFTDEQFF
TRBD1,TRBV7-9,.,TRBJ2-5,TGTGCCAGCAGCCCACCGGGACAGGGCTTAGTAGAGACCCAGTACTTC,CASSPPGQGLVETQYF
TRBD2,TRBV5-1,.,TRBJ2-3,TGCGCCAGCAGCTTGGCGGGAGGGCCGGGGGATACGCAGTATTTT,CASSLAGGPGDTQYF
.,TRBV4-3,.,TRBJ2-1,TGCGCCAGCAGCCAACTATCGGGACTCCCGAGCTCCTACAATGAGCAGTTCTTC,CASSQLSGLPSSYNEQFF
.,TRBV7-9,.,TRBJ2-2,TGTGCCAGCAGCACCCTATCCAGTCCGAACACCGGGGAGCTGTTTTTT,CASSTLSSPNTGELFF
TRBD1,TRBV19,.,TRBJ2-7,TGTGCCAGTTCGCGCCGGGACAGATTCTACGAGCAGTACTTC,CASSRRDRFYEQYF
.,TRBV6-1,.,TRBJ2-4,TGTGCCAGCAGTGTTATTTTAGGAGGCAGGGCATTAGCCAAAAACATTCAGTACTTC,CASSVILGGRALAKNIQYF
.,TRBV30,.,TRBJ1-1,TGTGCCTGGAGTGCACAGGGCGGCACTGAAGCTTTCTTT,CAWSAQGGTEAFF
.,TRBV5-1,.,TRBJ1-1,TGCGCCAGCAGCTCGGGACTCTTGAGCGACACTGAAGCTTTCTTT,CASSSGLLSDTEAFF
TRBD1,TRBV27,.,TRBJ2-7,TGTGCCAGCCGACTCGCTAGGGGGCTCTCCTACGAGCAGTACTTC,CASRLARGLSYEQYF
TRBD1,TRBV5-1,once,TRBJ1-2,TGCGCCAGCAGCGCTGACAGGGTTGGTGGTGGCTACACCTTC,CASSADRVGGGYTF
.,TRBV29-1,.,TRBJ2-7,TGCAGCGTGTACAGGGTAGGAACCTACGAGCAGTACTTC,CSVYRVGTYEQYF
.,TRBV9,.,TRBJ2-2,TGTGCCAGCAGCCCCCAGGTGGGTCTACACCCCGGGGAGCTGTTTTTT,CASSPQVGLHPGELFF
.,TRBV29-1,.,TRBJ2-7,TGCAGCGTTGAAGAAAAACAGGACGAGCAGTACTTC,CSVEEKQDEQYF
.,TRBV29-1,.,TRBJ1-5,TGCAGCGTTGAAAACGGGAGCAATCAGCCCCAGCATTTT,CSVENGSNQPQHF